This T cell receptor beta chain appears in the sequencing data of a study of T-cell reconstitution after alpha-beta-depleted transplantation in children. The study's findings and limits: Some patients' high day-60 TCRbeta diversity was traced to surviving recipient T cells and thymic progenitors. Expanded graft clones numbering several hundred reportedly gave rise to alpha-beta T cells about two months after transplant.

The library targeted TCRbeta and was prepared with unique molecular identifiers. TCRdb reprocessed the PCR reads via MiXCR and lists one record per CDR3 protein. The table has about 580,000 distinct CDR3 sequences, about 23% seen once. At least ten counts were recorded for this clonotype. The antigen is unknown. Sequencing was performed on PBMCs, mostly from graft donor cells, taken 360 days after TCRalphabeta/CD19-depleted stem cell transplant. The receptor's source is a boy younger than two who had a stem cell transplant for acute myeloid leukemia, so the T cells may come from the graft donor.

CDR3 amino acids: CASSAFGSSYNEQFF. The CDR3 DNA is TGTGCCAGCAGCGCCTTCGGGAGCTCCTACAATGAGCAGTTCTTC. V gene TRBV9 combines with J gene TRBJ2-1; D is perhaps TRBD2 (6 bases). The V gene lost 3 bases and the J gene lost 0 bases, with 10 bases spanning the gap. The V gene's germline CDR1 is SGDLS and CDR2 YYNGEE. CDR3 length equals 15 residues.